This is a list of T cell receptor beta chains from one sample in a study of T cell changes during pregnancy in multiple sclerosis. Data came from immunoSEQ multiplex PCR; TCRdb stores just in-frame clones and leaves some out. The table shows roughly 48,000 clones, with approximately 92% occurring only once. The source was CD4+ T cells from peripheral blood mononuclear cells, collected in the second trimester of pregnancy. Receptors originate from a female donor in good health, enrolled as a control in a pregnancy study. Each CDR3 is given with its conserved first and last residue. Each record gives: CDR3 DNA, CDR3 protein, clone size, D gene, V gene, J gene. A D gene is named only where the DNA matches it firmly. Clone size is given for some rows only: seen once, a few or many times, or a class if the clone is expanded.

CDR3 DNA: TGTGCCAGCAGTCCGACACCGCCTGGCGAGCAGTACTTC
CDR3 protein: CASSPTPPGEQYF
clone size: -
D gene: -
V gene: TRBV27
J gene: TRBJ2-7

CDR3 DNA: TGTGCCAGCAGTCTCCAGGGGGGCGGTGAAAAACTGTTTTTT
CDR3 protein: CASSLQGGGEKLFF
clone size: once
D gene: TRBD1
V gene: TRBV6-5
J gene: TRBJ1-4

CDR3 DNA: TGTGCCAGCAGCTTAGCGGGGGGGTTGTACAATGAGCAGTTCTTC
CDR3 protein: CASSLAGGLYNEQFF
clone size: -
D gene: TRBD2
V gene: TRBV7-2
J gene: TRBJ2-1

CDR3 DNA: TGTGCCAGCGGTCGACAGGGTCTCCGAAAACTGTTTTTT
CDR3 protein: CASGRQGLRKLFF
clone size: -
D gene: TRBD1
V gene: TRBV6-5
J gene: TRBJ1-4

CDR3 DNA: TGCAGCGTTGGGGGGGAAGGGACTGCAATTAACTATGGCTACACCTTC
CDR3 protein: CSVGGEGTAINYGYTF
clone size: few
D gene: -
V gene: TRBV29-1
J gene: TRBJ1-2

CDR3 DNA: TGTGCCAGCAGTGAATATCTAACCGGCGAGCAGTACTTC
CDR3 protein: CASSEYLTGEQYF
clone size: few
D gene: -
V gene: TRBV25-1
J gene: TRBJ2-7

CDR3 DNA: TGTGCCAGCAGCCTCGGGACTAGCGGGTTCACAGATACGCAGTATTTT
CDR3 protein: CASSLGTSGFTDTQYF
clone size: -
D gene: TRBD2
V gene: TRBV9
J gene: TRBJ2-3

CDR3 DNA: TGTGCCAGTAGTATAGACATCTATGGCTACACCTTC
CDR3 protein: CASSIDIYGYTF
clone size: few
D gene: -
V gene: TRBV19
J gene: TRBJ1-2

CDR3 DNA: TGCGCCAGCAGCTTGGCGGGACTTTCTTACGAGCAGTACTTC
CDR3 protein: CASSLAGLSYEQYF
clone size: -
D gene: -
V gene: TRBV5-1
J gene: TRBJ2-7

CDR3 DNA: TGCGCCAGCAGCCCCGGACACATCCAAGAGACCCAGTACTTC
CDR3 protein: CASSPGHIQETQYF
clone size: -
D gene: -
V gene: TRBV5-1
J gene: TRBJ2-5

CDR3 DNA: TGCAGCGTTGAGGAAATCGGGAGCCAAGAGACCCAGTACTTC
CDR3 protein: CSVEEIGSQETQYF
clone size: -
D gene: -
V gene: TRBV29-1
J gene: TRBJ2-5

CDR3 DNA: TGTGCCAGCAGTCCCGACAGGGGGGGAGGAGAAAAACTGTTTTTT
CDR3 protein: CASSPDRGGGEKLFF
clone size: -
D gene: TRBD1
V gene: TRBV27
J gene: TRBJ1-4

CDR3 DNA: TGTGCCAGCAGCTTAGACTCCGGCTCTGGAAACACCATATATTTT
CDR3 protein: CASSLDSGSGNTIYF
clone size: -
D gene: -
V gene: TRBV11-1
J gene: TRBJ1-3

CDR3 DNA: TGTGCCACCCTTAGCGGGAGGGCCTACGAGCAGTACTTC
CDR3 protein: CATLSGRAYEQYF
clone size: -
D gene: TRBD2
V gene: TRBV10-3
J gene: TRBJ2-7

CDR3 DNA: TGTGCCAGCAGCTTAGTAACGGGGGGCAGATACTATGGCTACACCTTC
CDR3 protein: CASSLVTGGRYYGYTF
clone size: -
D gene: -
V gene: TRBV7-2
J gene: TRBJ1-2

CDR3 DNA: TGTGCCAGCATACTAGCGAGAAACAATGAGCAGTTCTTC
CDR3 protein: CASILARNNEQFF
clone size: once
D gene: TRBD2
V gene: TRBV28
J gene: TRBJ2-1

CDR3 DNA: TGTGCCAGCAGTGAAGCGGGGGCCGGATCCGAGCAGTACTTC
CDR3 protein: CASSEAGAGSEQYF
clone size: -
D gene: -
V gene: TRBV2
J gene: TRBJ2-7

CDR3 DNA: TGTGCCAGCAGCCTTGGACAGTTTTTAAACACCATATATTTT
CDR3 protein: CASSLGQFLNTIYF
clone size: few
D gene: -
V gene: TRBV14
J gene: TRBJ1-3

CDR3 DNA: TGTGCCAGCAGCTCGGGCGGGGGCTACAATTCACCCCTCCACTTT
CDR3 protein: CASSSGGGYNSPLHF
clone size: once
D gene: -
V gene: TRBV7-3
J gene: TRBJ1-6

CDR3 DNA: TGCGCCAGCAGCCAAGTTTCCCCGTGGCCGAACACTGAAGCTTTCTTT
CDR3 protein: CASSQVSPWPNTEAFF
clone size: -
D gene: -
V gene: TRBV4-1
J gene: TRBJ1-1

CDR3 DNA: TGTGCCACCAGCAGAGAACGAGGGGGGGCACCCTACGAGCAGTACTTC
CDR3 protein: CATSRERGGAPYEQYF
clone size: once
D gene: -
V gene: TRBV15
J gene: TRBJ2-7

CDR3 DNA: TGTGCCAGCAGCCCTCCAGGGTTATGGCAAGAGACCCAGTACTTC
CDR3 protein: CASSPPGLWQETQYF
clone size: -
D gene: -
V gene: TRBV5-6
J gene: TRBJ2-5

CDR3 DNA: TGTGCCAGCAGCTTAGGGCCCAGTACCATGAACACTGAAGCTTTCTTT
CDR3 protein: CASSLGPSTMNTEAFF
clone size: -
D gene: -
V gene: TRBV11-2
J gene: TRBJ1-1

CDR3 DNA: TGTGCCACCAATCTAGCGGGAGAGACAGATACGCAGTATTTT
CDR3 protein: CATNLAGETDTQYF
clone size: few
D gene: TRBD2
V gene: TRBV10-3
J gene: TRBJ2-3

CDR3 DNA: TGTGCCAGCAGTGAAGCGCGAAAGGAGTACAATGAGCAGTTCTTC
CDR3 protein: CASSEARKEYNEQFF
clone size: -
D gene: -
V gene: TRBV6-1
J gene: TRBJ2-1

CDR3 DNA: TGCGCCAGCAGCTCTGGGTCTATCGGGCAAGAGACCCAGTACTTC
CDR3 protein: CASSSGSIGQETQYF
clone size: -
D gene: -
V gene: TRBV5-1
J gene: TRBJ2-5

CDR3 DNA: TGTGCCAGCAAGAACAGGGACCACAATGAGCAGTTCTTC
CDR3 protein: CASKNRDHNEQFF
clone size: -
D gene: -
V gene: TRBV11-1
J gene: TRBJ2-1

CDR3 DNA: TGTGCCAGCAGTTTACGGGGCAATGAGCAGTTCTTC
CDR3 protein: CASSLRGNEQFF
clone size: -
D gene: -
V gene: TRBV28
J gene: TRBJ2-1

CDR3 DNA: TGCGCCAGCAGCTTGGCCCAGAGACGGGCCGGGGAGCTGTTTTTT
CDR3 protein: CASSLAQRRAGELFF
clone size: -
D gene: -
V gene: TRBV5-1
J gene: TRBJ2-2

CDR3 DNA: TGTGCCAGCAAGGGGGCCGGGGAAGAAAAACTGTTTTTT
CDR3 protein: CASKGAGEEKLFF
clone size: -
D gene: TRBD1
V gene: TRBV6-5
J gene: TRBJ1-4

CDR3 DNA: TGTGCCAGTAGTATTGGATTAGGGGCCGGGGAAAAACTGTTTTTT
CDR3 protein: CASSIGLGAGEKLFF
clone size: -
D gene: -
V gene: TRBV19
J gene: TRBJ1-4

CDR3 DNA: TGTGCCAGCAGCTTAAAGTTCTATGGGACTTCTGGGGCCAACGTCCTGACTTTC
CDR3 protein: CASSLKFYGTSGANVLTF
clone size: -
D gene: -
V gene: TRBV7-9
J gene: TRBJ2-6

CDR3 DNA: TGCGCCAGCAGCCAAGGGAGAGCGGGACTAGCGAAAGAGACCCAGTACTTC
CDR3 protein: CASSQGRAGLAKETQYF
clone size: -
D gene: TRBD2
V gene: TRBV4-1
J gene: TRBJ2-5

CDR3 DNA: TGTGCCAGCAGCAACAGGGTTGGCTACACCTTC
CDR3 protein: CASSNRVGYTF
clone size: -
D gene: -
V gene: TRBV6-5
J gene: TRBJ1-2

CDR3 DNA: TGTGCCAGCAGCTCGCACTCACCGGGGAGCTCCTACGAGCAGTACTTC
CDR3 protein: CASSSHSPGSSYEQYF
clone size: once
D gene: -
V gene: TRBV7-2
J gene: TRBJ2-7

CDR3 DNA: TGTGCCAGCAGCTTGGGGACAGGGACTTTTAATGAGCAGTTCTTC
CDR3 protein: CASSLGTGTFNEQFF
clone size: -
D gene: TRBD1
V gene: TRBV5-6
J gene: TRBJ2-1

CDR3 DNA: TGTGCCAGCAGCACCTCTAGCGGTAGGGTCCATGAGCAGTTCTTC
CDR3 protein: CASSTSSGRVHEQFF
clone size: -
D gene: TRBD2
V gene: TRBV5-5
J gene: TRBJ2-1

CDR3 DNA: TGTGCCAGCAATAAAGTCGGGACTACCTCTGGGGCCAACGTCCTGACTTTC
CDR3 protein: CASNKVGTTSGANVLTF
clone size: once
D gene: TRBD2
V gene: TRBV28
J gene: TRBJ2-6

CDR3 DNA: TGTGCCAGCAGCCAGACAGGGACCTACAATGAGCAGTTCTTC
CDR3 protein: CASSQTGTYNEQFF
clone size: -
D gene: TRBD1
V gene: TRBV7-8
J gene: TRBJ2-1

CDR3 DNA: TGCGCCAGCAGCCAATTCGGACAGGCGTGGGGCTATGGCTACACCTTC
CDR3 protein: CASSQFGQAWGYGYTF
clone size: -
D gene: TRBD1
V gene: TRBV4-1
J gene: TRBJ1-2

CDR3 DNA: TGCGCCAGCAGCTTGTCGGGAGGCGCAGAGACCCAGTACTTC
CDR3 protein: CASSLSGGAETQYF
clone size: -
D gene: TRBD2
V gene: TRBV5-1
J gene: TRBJ2-5

CDR3 DNA: TGTGCCAGCAGCCAGAAACTATATGAGCAGTTCTTC
CDR3 protein: CASSQKLYEQFF
clone size: once
D gene: -
V gene: TRBV7-2
J gene: TRBJ2-1

CDR3 DNA: TGTGCCAGCAGCGTAGGGACTACTAGAGACATTCAGTACTTC
CDR3 protein: CASSVGTTRDIQYF
clone size: -
D gene: -
V gene: TRBV9
J gene: TRBJ2-4

CDR3 DNA: TGTGCCAGCAGCTTAGAGGCAGGGTACTATGGCTACACCTTC
CDR3 protein: CASSLEAGYYGYTF
clone size: -
D gene: -
V gene: TRBV7-2
J gene: TRBJ1-2

CDR3 DNA: TGTGCCAGCCGGAGACAGAACTATGGCTACACCTTC
CDR3 protein: CASRRQNYGYTF
clone size: -
D gene: -
V gene: TRBV28
J gene: TRBJ1-2

CDR3 DNA: TGTGCCAGCAGCCCCCGGGCGGGTACGCAGTATTTT
CDR3 protein: CASSPRAGTQYF
clone size: -
D gene: -
V gene: TRBV7-3
J gene: TRBJ2-3

CDR3 DNA: TGCGCCAGCAGCCCTGGACAGGGGGGGCACGAGCAGTACTTC
CDR3 protein: CASSPGQGGHEQYF
clone size: -
D gene: TRBD1
V gene: TRBV5-1
J gene: TRBJ2-7

CDR3 DNA: TGTGCCAGCAGTGAAGGGACAGGCAATCAGCCCCAGCATTTT
CDR3 protein: CASSEGTGNQPQHF
clone size: -
D gene: -
V gene: TRBV6-1
J gene: TRBJ1-5

CDR3 DNA: TGCGCCAGCAGCTTGTTTAGCCAGAGCTCCTACGAGCAGTACTTC
CDR3 protein: CASSLFSQSSYEQYF
clone size: once
D gene: -
V gene: TRBV5-1
J gene: TRBJ2-7

CDR3 DNA: TGTGCCAGCAGTATAGCGGGAGGGGGTGGGGAGCTGTTTTTT
CDR3 protein: CASSIAGGGGELFF
clone size: -
D gene: TRBD2
V gene: TRBV6-5
J gene: TRBJ2-2

CDR3 DNA: TGCAGCGTTGAAGGGGGGGTCAGGGTCCGGGAGACCCAGTACTTC
CDR3 protein: CSVEGGVRVRETQYF
clone size: once
D gene: -
V gene: TRBV29-1
J gene: TRBJ2-5

CDR3 DNA: TGTGCCAGCAGCGTAGGGGGACAGGTGGTTTTAGAGACCCAGTACTTC
CDR3 protein: CASSVGGQVVLETQYF
clone size: -
D gene: TRBD1
V gene: TRBV9
J gene: TRBJ2-5

CDR3 DNA: TGTGCCAGCAGCGTAGAGGCCTGGACAGCCTCTGGAAACACCATATATTTT
CDR3 protein: CASSVEAWTASGNTIYF
clone size: -
D gene: -
V gene: TRBV9
J gene: TRBJ1-3

CDR3 DNA: TGTGCCAGCAGTTACTCACCAAACAGGGTGTCGGTCGAGCAGTACTTC
CDR3 protein: CASSYSPNRVSVEQYF
clone size: -
D gene: -
V gene: TRBV6-5
J gene: TRBJ2-7

CDR3 DNA: TGTGCCAGCAGTCCGAAACAGGAGTGGGGTGAAAAACTGTTTTTT
CDR3 protein: CASSPKQEWGEKLFF
clone size: -
D gene: -
V gene: TRBV27
J gene: TRBJ1-4

CDR3 DNA: TGTGCCAGCAGCCACAACAGTTACACTGAAGCTTTCTTT
CDR3 protein: CASSHNSYTEAFF
clone size: -
D gene: -
V gene: TRBV14
J gene: TRBJ1-1

CDR3 DNA: TGTGCCAGCAGTTTTACGGGGGGGCAAGAGACCCAGTACTTC
CDR3 protein: CASSFTGGQETQYF
clone size: -
D gene: TRBD2
V gene: TRBV6-5
J gene: TRBJ2-5

CDR3 DNA: TGTGCCAGCAGTGAGGGGACAGGGCGAGGGGAGACCCAGTACTTC
CDR3 protein: CASSEGTGRGETQYF
clone size: once
D gene: TRBD1
V gene: TRBV28
J gene: TRBJ2-5

CDR3 DNA: TGTGCCAGCAGTGAATTGGGACAGGCCGGGGAGCAGTACTTC
CDR3 protein: CASSELGQAGEQYF
clone size: -
D gene: TRBD1
V gene: TRBV2
J gene: TRBJ2-7